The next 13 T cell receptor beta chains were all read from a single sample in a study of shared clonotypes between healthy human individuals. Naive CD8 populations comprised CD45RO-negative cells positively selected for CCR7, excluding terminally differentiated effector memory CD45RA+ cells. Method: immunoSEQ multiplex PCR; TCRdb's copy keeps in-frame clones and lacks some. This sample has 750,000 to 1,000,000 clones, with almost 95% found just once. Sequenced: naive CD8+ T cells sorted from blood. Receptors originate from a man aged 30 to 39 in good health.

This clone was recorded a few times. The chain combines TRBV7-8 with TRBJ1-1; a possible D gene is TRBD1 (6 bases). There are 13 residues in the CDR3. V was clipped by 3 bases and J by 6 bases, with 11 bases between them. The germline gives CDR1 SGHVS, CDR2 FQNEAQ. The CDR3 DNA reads TGTGCCAGCAGCTTTACAGGGCTTCCTGAAGCTTTCTTT. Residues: CASSFTGLPEAFF.

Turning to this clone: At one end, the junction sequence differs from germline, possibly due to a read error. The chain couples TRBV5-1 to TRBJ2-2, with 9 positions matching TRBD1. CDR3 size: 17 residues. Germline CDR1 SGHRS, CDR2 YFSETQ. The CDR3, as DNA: TGCGCCAGCAGCTGGAACCGGGACAGGGAGAACATCGGGGAGCTGTTTTTT. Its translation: CASSWNRDRENIGELFF. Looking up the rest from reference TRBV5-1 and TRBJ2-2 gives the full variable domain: KAGVTQTPRYLIKTRGQQVTLSCSPISGHRSVSWYQQTPGQGLQFLFEYFSETQRNKGNFPGRFSGRQFSNSRSEMNVSTLELGDSALYLCASSWNRDRENIGELFFGEGSRLTVL.

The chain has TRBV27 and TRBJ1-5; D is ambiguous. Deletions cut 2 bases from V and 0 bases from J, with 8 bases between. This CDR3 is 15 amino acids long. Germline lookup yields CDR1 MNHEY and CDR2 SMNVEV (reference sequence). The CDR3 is CASSLATYSNQPQHF. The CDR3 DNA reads TGTGCCAGCAGTTTAGCTACCTATAGCAATCAGCCCCAGCATTTT.

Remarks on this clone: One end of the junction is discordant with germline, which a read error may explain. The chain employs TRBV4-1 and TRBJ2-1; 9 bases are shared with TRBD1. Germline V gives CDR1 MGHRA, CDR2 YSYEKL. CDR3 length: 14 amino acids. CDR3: CASRGTGWDNEQFF. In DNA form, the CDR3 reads TGTGCCAGCAGGGGGACAGGGTGGGACAATGAGCAGTTCTTC.

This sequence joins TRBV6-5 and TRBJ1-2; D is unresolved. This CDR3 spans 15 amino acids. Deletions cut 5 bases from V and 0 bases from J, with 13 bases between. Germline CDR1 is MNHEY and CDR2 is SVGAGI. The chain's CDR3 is CASSLASGANYGYTF. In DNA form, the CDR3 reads TGTGCCAGCAGTCTCGCCTCCGGAGCTAACTATGGCTACACCTTC.

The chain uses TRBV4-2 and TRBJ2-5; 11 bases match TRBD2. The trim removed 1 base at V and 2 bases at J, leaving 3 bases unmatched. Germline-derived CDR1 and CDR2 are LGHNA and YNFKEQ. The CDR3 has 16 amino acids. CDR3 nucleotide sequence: TGTGCCAGCAGCCAAGTGTTAGCGGGAGGGCAAGAGACCCAGTACTTC. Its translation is CASSQVLAGGQETQYF.

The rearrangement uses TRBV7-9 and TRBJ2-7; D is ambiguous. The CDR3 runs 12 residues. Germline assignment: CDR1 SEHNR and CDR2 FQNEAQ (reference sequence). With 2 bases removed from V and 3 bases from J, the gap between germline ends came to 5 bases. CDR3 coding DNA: TGTGCCAGCAGCTTATACAGCTACGAGCAGTACTTC. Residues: CASSLYSYEQYF.

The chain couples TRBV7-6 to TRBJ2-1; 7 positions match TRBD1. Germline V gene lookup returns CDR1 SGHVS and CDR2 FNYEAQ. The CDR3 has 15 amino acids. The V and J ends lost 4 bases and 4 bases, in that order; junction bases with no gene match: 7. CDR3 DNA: TGTGCCAGCAGCTCCGACAGGGCCTCGTACAATGAGCAGTTCTTC. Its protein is CASSSDRASYNEQFF.

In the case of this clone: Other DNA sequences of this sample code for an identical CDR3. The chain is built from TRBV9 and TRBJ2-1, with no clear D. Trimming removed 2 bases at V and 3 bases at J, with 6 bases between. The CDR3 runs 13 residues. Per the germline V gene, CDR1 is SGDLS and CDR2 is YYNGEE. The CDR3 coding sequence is TGTGCCAGCAGCGTCGGTAGCTACAATGAGCAGTTCTTC. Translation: CASSVGSYNEQFF. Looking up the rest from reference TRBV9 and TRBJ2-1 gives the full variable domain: DSGVTQTPKHLITATGQRVTLRCSPRSGDLSVYWYQQSLDQGLQFLIQYYNGEERAKGNILERFSAQQFPDLHSELNLSSLELGDSALYFCASSVGSYNEQFFGPGTRLTVL.

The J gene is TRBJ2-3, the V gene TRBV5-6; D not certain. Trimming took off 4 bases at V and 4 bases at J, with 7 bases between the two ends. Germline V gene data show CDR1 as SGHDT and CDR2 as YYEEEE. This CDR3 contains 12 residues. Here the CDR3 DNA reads TGTGCCAGCAGCGAGAGGTCAGATACGCAGTATTTT. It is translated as CASSERSDTQYF.

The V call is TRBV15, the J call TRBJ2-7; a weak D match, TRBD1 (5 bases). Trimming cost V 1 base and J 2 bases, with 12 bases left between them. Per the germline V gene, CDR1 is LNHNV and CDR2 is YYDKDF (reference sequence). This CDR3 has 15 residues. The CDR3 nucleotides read TGTGCCACCAGCAGAGGGGCAGGGTCTCCCTACGAGCAGTACTTC. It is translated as CATSRGAGSPYEQYF.

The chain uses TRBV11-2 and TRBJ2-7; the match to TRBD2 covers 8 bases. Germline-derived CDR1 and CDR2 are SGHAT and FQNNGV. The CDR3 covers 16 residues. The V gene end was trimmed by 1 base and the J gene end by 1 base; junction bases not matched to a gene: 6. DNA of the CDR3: TGTGCCAGCAGCTTAGGGGGCTCGGGAGGGTCCTACGAGCAGTACTTC. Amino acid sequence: CASSLGGSGGSYEQYF.

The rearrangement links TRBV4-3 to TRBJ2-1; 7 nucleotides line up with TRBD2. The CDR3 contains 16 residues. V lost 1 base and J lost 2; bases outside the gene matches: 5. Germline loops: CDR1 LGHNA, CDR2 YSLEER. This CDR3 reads CASSQVWRETYNEQFF. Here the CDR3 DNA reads TGCGCCAGCAGCCAAGTCTGGCGGGAGACCTACAATGAGCAGTTCTTC.